The entry that follows covers one T cell receptor beta chain sequence. This clone was counted once. Its binding antigen is unknown. Base quality data are lacking; no much larger clone is found one base away. The time point label of this sample denotes: baseline before first vaccination. Vaccinee samples came from UK trials COV001 and COV002, including a single-blind randomized controlled phase 2/3 trial of AZD1222 (ChAdOx1 nCoV-19) in healthy adults. For TCRbeta chain sequencing, PBMC samples from trial participants were taken at day 0 and at day 28 after the second dose. The data belong to a study of T cell responses to AZD1222 COVID-19 vaccine (TCRdb year 2021). As for the study more broadly: AZD1222 recipients with second doses at about 4 weeks or about 12 weeks were pooled, because spike-specific TCR depth and breadth did not differ between schedules. Trial participants were enrolled by age into subgroups of 18-55, 56-69 and 70-plus years, and about 150, 27 and 61 TCR-sequenced participants, respectively, were included in these subgroups. A total of approximately 250 trial participants underwent TCR sequencing, of whom roughly 210 had received two doses of AZD1222 and some 25 had received two doses of the MenACWY control vaccine.

Study-level results and caveats: CD4 TCRs associated with the vaccine covered the entire spike protein, and the dominant responses were in regions 160-218 and 743-854. The 56-69-year group was small, and its depth increase did not reach significance, likely because of low power. Reportedly, close to half of the unique spike-specific TCRs recognized epitopes lying outside the regions that are mutated in the B.1.351 and B.1.1.7 variants. Because no samples from the day 14 peak response were available, repertoires could be characterized only after the peak T cell response. Participants were mostly white British, with more females than males. The authors suggested clonal diversity may have been underestimated. Conclusions about previously exposed vaccinees are limited, since just six AZD1222 recipients were seropositive for SARS-CoV-2 at baseline. After two AZD1222 doses, spike-specific TCR breadth and depth were significantly higher than at day 0 and than in MenACWY recipients.

The CDR3 regions of human TCRbeta chains were subjected to immunosequencing. In the source study's methods: Repertoire TCRs were matched against a reference library of SARS-CoV-2-specific TCRs generated with the MIRA antigen-specificity platform. Breadth was defined as the fraction of unique TCRs that were SARS-CoV-2-associated, and depth was defined as the fraction of total T cells that were SARS-CoV-2-associated. Each spike-specific TCR was assigned to its reactive spike region and to a CD4 or CD8 class using the MIRA data. Log10-transformed breadth and depth values were compared by one-way ANOVA with Sidak's multiple comparisons tests. This is the immuneACCESS table as TCRdb keeps it, with only in-frame sequences that have V and J called. A part of the clones is gone; compared with another copy, unresolved V genes explain less than half, and the rest is unexplained. V and J calls and clone size are those listed in that table; D and trimming were worked out from the DNA. The sample contains 150,000 or so clones, about 91% of them found a single time. The ten largest clones represent 4% to 5.5% of the sample.

Spanning cysteine to phenylalanine, the CDR3 consists of 13 amino acids. Left in the record is the CDR3 DNA by itself, 39 bases read in frame from the first base. CDR1 and CDR2 were assigned from the germline V gene as MRHNA and SNTAGT. The V end loses 4 bases and the J end loses 4 bases, and a stretch of 10 bases separates them. Source: peripheral blood, taken on day 0 of AZD1222 vaccination. The rearranged chain carries TRBV6-4 and TRBJ1-2, and the D gene may be TRBD1, 5 bases matching. The TCR was taken from an adult in good health. In nucleotide form, the sequence is TGTGCCAGCAGTGCAAACGGGGGCTATGGCTACACCTTC. The encoded protein is CASSANGGYGYTF.